This passage covers 5 T cell receptor beta chains from one sample sequenced in a study of T cells expressing NK-cell markers. TCRdb derives one entry per CDR3 protein from the 5' RACE reads, leaving out DNA. This sample's clone table lists some 450,000 distinct CDR3 sequences. Material for sequencing was blood T cells: a sorted CD56 or NKG2C T cell subset, CD4+ or CD8+ T cells, or bulk PBMC T cells (not recorded which). Every receptor here comes from a woman between 18 and 70 years old in good health.

This CDR3 is CASSLHGRDTEAFF. The chain joins TRBV7-3 to TRBJ1-1. The length of the CDR3 is 14 residues. CDR1 is SGHTA, CDR2 FQGTGA, per germline.

The chain links TRBV29-1 to TRBJ2-3; TCRdb's assignment of TRBD2 cannot be checked, as there is no DNA. The length of the CDR3 is 13 residues. Per the germline V gene, CDR1 is SQVTM and CDR2 is ANQGSEA. The CDR3 spells CSVESSPADTQYF.

The rearrangement joins TRBV25-1 to TRBJ2-5. The germline V gene encodes CDR1 MGHDK and CDR2 SYGVNS. The CDR3 has 12 residues. The CDR3 spells CASSGLRETQYF.

Here the CDR3 reads CASSSYGDANTGELFF. The chain recombines TRBV6-2 or TRBV6-3 with TRBJ2-2. From germline, CDR1 is MNHEY and CDR2 SVGEGT. CDR3 length equals 16 residues.

The J gene is TRBJ2-1, the V gene TRBV20-1. This CDR3 comprises 15 residues. Germline V CDR1 and CDR2: DFQATT, SNEGSKA (reference sequence). Here the CDR3 reads CSARDLQPTYNEQFF.